The 27 T cell receptor beta chains reported below all come from one sample, sequenced in a study of cytomegalovirus exposure and HLA in healthy donors. PCR amplification relied on 60 Vbeta primers (plus 13 Jbeta primers). Generated by immunoSEQ multiplex PCR, the TCRdb table keeps only in-frame clones and is missing some. The listing contains 60,000 to 70,000 clones. The sequenced sample consisted of PBMCs. These receptors all come from a man between 25 and 39 years old in good health and CMV-seropositive.

Comment on this clone: Germline and junction disagree at one end, which may indicate a read error. This rearrangement joins TRBV5-6 to TRBJ1-3; D is ambiguous. Germline loops: CDR1 SGHDT, CDR2 YYEEEE. The CDR3 extends over 14 amino acids. The CDR3 spells CASSFRDPRNNIYF. The CDR3 DNA sequence: TGTGCCAGCAGCTTCCGGGATCCGAGAAACAACATATATTTT.

This chain joins TRBV23-1 and TRBJ1-1, with 8 bases aligning to TRBD1. TRBV23-1 is an open reading frame, and its role is uncertain. CDR3 length: 14 amino acids. Trimming cost V 0 bases and J 7 bases; bases outside gene matches: 4. This CDR3 is CASSQSGQVFEAFF. The DNA for the CDR3 is TGCGCCAGCAGTCAATCGGGACAGGTTTTTGAAGCTTTCTTT.

The rearrangement joins TRBV6-6 to TRBJ1-2; TRBD1 matches at 9 bases. J was trimmed by 7 bases and V by 5 bases; bases with no gene match: 5. The CDR3 has 13 amino acids. The germline gives CDR1 MNHNY, CDR2 SVGAGI (reference sequence). The CDR3 reads CASSKGQGGGYTF. DNA of the CDR3: TGTGCCAGCAGTAAGGGACAGGGCGGTGGCTACACCTTC.

The chain joins TRBV4-2 to TRBJ2-3, with TRBD2 matching over 14 bases. The V and J ends lost 1 base and 4 bases, in that order; junction bases with no gene match: 1. CDR1 is LGHNA, CDR2 YNFKEQ, per germline. This CDR3 is built from 16 residues. CDR3 nucleotides: TGTGCCAGCAGCCAAGGACTAGCGGGGGGGCCAGATACGCAGTATTTT. It yields the protein CASSQGLAGGPDTQYF.

The J gene is TRBJ2-7, the V gene TRBV5-6, with a possible D match to TRBD2 (5 bases). Germline assignment: CDR1 SGHDT and CDR2 YYEEEE. The CDR3 spans 11 residues. The V and J ends lost 0 bases and 11 bases respectively, with 9 bases between them. Here the CDR3 DNA reads TGTGCCAGCAGCTTGGCCGGGGTGGAGTACTTC. It codes for CASSLAGVEYF.

This rearrangement joins TRBV7-9 to TRBJ2-7; D might be TRBD1 (5 bases). CDR1 SEHNR and CDR2 FQNEAQ come from the germline V gene (reference sequence). The CDR3 sequence is 16 residues long. The V gene lost 3 bases and the J gene lost 0 bases, with 15 bases spanning the gap. In nucleotides, the CDR3 is TGTGCCAGCAGCTTTACAGGAACCCCCCGCTCCTACGAGCAGTACTTC. This sequence encodes CASSFTGTPRSYEQYF.

The chain couples TRBV5-5 to TRBJ1-5; D not certain. From germline, CDR1 is SGHKS and CDR2 YYEKEE (reference sequence). CDR3 length: 14 amino acids. Trimming left V 1 base short and J 4 bases short, with 9 bases between. The CDR3 DNA follows: TGTGCCAGCAGCTTGTGGGAGGATAATCAGCCCCAGCATTTT. It specifies CASSLWEDNQPQHF.

This chain uses TRBV18 with TRBJ2-2, with D tentatively TRBD1 (6 bases). Trimming removed 6 bases at V and 4 bases at J, with 9 bases between. CDR1 and CDR2 from the germline V gene are KGHSH and LQKENI. This CDR3 is built from 13 residues. CDR3 in DNA: TGTGCCAGCTCGACAGGTGTCACCGGGGAGCTGTTTTTT. Its protein product is CASSTGVTGELFF. The complete variable domain, with remaining parts taken from reference TRBV18 and TRBJ2-2, reads NAGVMQNPRHLVRRRGQEARLRCSPMKGHSHVYWYRQLPEEGLKFMVYLQKENIIDESGMPKERFSAEFPKEGPSILRIQQVVRGDSAAYFCASSTGVTGELFFGEGSRLTVL.

This chain joins TRBV5-8 and TRBJ1-2; the match to TRBD1 covers 9 bases. V shed 4 bases and J 3 bases; nucleotides not matched to a gene: 13. CDR3 length equals 17 residues. Germline lookup yields CDR1 SGHTS and CDR2 YDEGEE. CDR3 coding DNA: TGTGCCAGCAGCGTGGAGGGACAGGGTACGTTTGACTATGGCTACACCTTC. This gives the protein CASSVEGQGTFDYGYTF.

With regard to this clone: Germline and junction disagree at one end, which may indicate a read error. The CDR3: CASSLARKGAETQYF. The CDR3, as DNA: TGTGCTAGCAGCTTAGCCAGGAAAGGTGCGGAGACCCAGTACTTC. The chain combines TRBV7-7 with TRBJ2-5; D not certain. CDR3 size: 15 residues. The germline gives CDR1 SSHAT, CDR2 FNYEAQ (reference sequence). Based on the CDR3 plus reference TRBV7-7 and TRBJ2-5, the full variable domain is GAGVSQSPRYKVTKRGQDVTLRCDPISSHATLYWYQQALGQGPEFLTYFNYEAQPDKSGLPSDRFSAERPEGSISTLTIQRTEQRDSAMYRCASSLARKGAETQYFGPGTRLLVL.

The chain recombines TRBV11-2 with TRBJ2-5; tentatively, D is TRBD1 (5 bases). V dropped 7 bases and J dropped 8 bases, with 20 bases sitting between them. The CDR3 covers 14 residues. Germline V gene sequence: CDR1 SGHAT, CDR2 FQNNGV. The CDR3 sequence is CASNQGASIPTQYF. DNA for the CDR3: TGTGCCAGCAACCAAGGGGCTAGTATCCCCACCCAGTACTTC. The variable domain in full, completed from reference TRBV11-2 and TRBJ2-5, reads EAGVAQSPRYKIIEKRQSVAFWCNPISGHATLYWYQQILGQGPKLLIQFQNNGVVDDSQLPKDRFSAERLKGVDSTLKIQPAKLEDSAVYLCASNQGASIPTQYFGPGTRLLVL.

The chain links TRBV6-6 to TRBJ2-7; a weak D match, TRBD1 (5 bases). The CDR3 is made up of 14 amino acids. CDR1 and CDR2 (germline): MNHNY, SVGAGI (reference sequence). The germline V and J ends were trimmed by 0 bases and 2 bases, with 8 bases remaining between them. CDR3 DNA sequence: TGTGCCAGCAGTTACTCGAAGGGGCCCTACGAGCAGTACTTC. It specifies CASSYSKGPYEQYF.

The chain joins TRBV4-1 to TRBJ2-5, with D possibly TRBD2 on 5 matching bases. This CDR3 region has 16 residues. Germline V lookup: CDR1 MGHRA, CDR2 YSYEKL. V shed 2 bases and J shed 5 bases, with 18 bases lying between them. CDR3 nucleotide sequence: TGCGCCAGCAGCCAATCACCTTCCCTAGCAGTGGAGACCCAGTACTTC. Translation gives CASSQSPSLAVETQYF.

This sequence joins TRBV11-2 and TRBJ2-1; 10 bases align to TRBD2. The CDR3 has 16 amino acids. J was trimmed by 7 bases and V by 1 base; bases with no gene match: 7. CDR1 and CDR2 (germline): SGHAT, FQNNGV. CDR3 coding DNA: TGTGCCAGCAGCTTAGTTTTAGCGGGAGGAGTGAATGAGCAGTTCTTC. Amino acid sequence: CASSLVLAGGVNEQFF.

This chain uses TRBV28 with TRBJ2-7; TRBD2 matches 15 bases. V gave up 3 bases and J gave up 2 bases; unmatched junction bases: 8. The CDR3 is 18 amino acids. Germline V gene data show CDR1 as MDHEN and CDR2 as SYDVKM. The CDR3 protein is CASSFWTSGRANPYEQYF. CDR3 DNA sequence: TGTGCCAGCAGTTTCTGGACTAGCGGGAGGGCCAATCCCTACGAGCAGTACTTC.

Concerning this clone itself: Other nucleotide sequences from this sample produce the same CDR3. The gene calls are TRBV27 and TRBJ2-6; TRBD1 is a possible D gene (6 bases). CDR3 length: 17 residues. Deletions cut 5 bases from V and 4 bases from J, with 18 bases between. Germline V gene data show CDR1 as MNHEY and CDR2 as SMNVEV (reference sequence). CDR3 loop: CASSPRDTISGANVLTF. The CDR3 DNA follows: TGTGCCAGCAGTCCCCGGGACACAATCTCGGGGGCCAACGTCCTGACTTTC.

The chain combines TRBV19 with TRBJ1-2; D not certain. The V gene's germline CDR1 is LNHDA and CDR2 SQIVND (reference sequence). This CDR3 is built from 14 residues. The V end lost 1 base, the J end lost 8 bases, and 14 bases lay between the germline ends. The CDR3 sequence: CASSIGQAARGYTF. CDR3 coding DNA: TGTGCCAGTAGTATAGGGCAGGCCGCGAGAGGCTACACCTTC. The full variable domain, completed using reference TRBV19 and TRBJ1-2, is DGGITQSPKYLFRKEGQNVTLSCEQNLNHDAMYWYRQDPGQGLRLIYYSQIVNDFQKGDIAEGYSVSREKKESFPLTVTSAQKNPTAFYLCASSIGQAARGYTFGSGTRLTVV.

This chain joins TRBV6-1 and TRBJ1-1; a weak D match, TRBD1 (5 bases). V was clipped by 3 bases and J by 2 bases, with 7 bases between them. There are 13 residues in the CDR3. Per germline, CDR1 MNHNS and CDR2 SASEGT. This CDR3 is CASSDRENTEAFF. Written as DNA, the CDR3 is TGTGCCAGCAGTGACAGGGAAAACACTGAAGCTTTCTTT.

The chain combines TRBV5-8 with TRBJ2-1; a possible D gene is TRBD2 (7 bases). Germline-derived CDR1 and CDR2 are SGHTS and YDEGEE. V was trimmed by 10 bases and J by 5 bases, leaving 16 bases between them. The CDR3 covers 13 residues. The CDR3: CAYGGTLDNEQFF. The CDR3 DNA sequence: TGTGCCTACGGGGGGACATTAGACAATGAGCAGTTCTTC.

The chain employs TRBV5-1 and TRBJ1-6; D may be TRBD1 (6 bases). CDR1 and CDR2 from the germline V gene are SGHRS and YFSETQ. The CDR3 is made up of 15 amino acids. V shed 0 bases and J shed 7 bases, with 11 bases lying between them. CDR3 sequence (DNA): TGCGCCAGCAGCTTGGAAGGTCAGGGGAATTCACCCCTCCACTTT. Protein product: CASSLEGQGNSPLHF.

V gene TRBV25-1 combines with J gene TRBJ2-2; the D gene is possibly TRBD1 (5 bases). V was clipped by 10 bases and J by 6 bases, with 12 bases between them. This CDR3 region has 12 residues. Germline V lookup: CDR1 MGHDK, CDR2 SYGVNS. The CDR3, as DNA: TGTGCCATCCAGGGATTCGCCGGGGAGCTGTTTTTT. Protein: CAIQGFAGELFF.

The chain is built from TRBV4-1 and TRBJ2-4; 7 bases are shared with TRBD1. CDR3 length equals 16 residues. V was pared by 3 bases and J by 4 bases, with 9 bases of the junction left unmatched. CDR1 and CDR2 (germline): MGHRA, YSYEKL. The CDR3, as DNA: TGCGCCAGCAGCCACCCCCCCCGGGACAGAAAAAACATTCAGTACTTC. Residues: CASSHPPRDRKNIQYF.

The chain combines TRBV4-1 with TRBJ1-2; unclear D gene. Per germline, CDR1 MGHRA and CDR2 YSYEKL. V shed 0 bases and J shed 4 bases, with 24 bases lying between them. There are 19 residues in the CDR3. This CDR3 is CASSQDTYVPTPGVYGYTF. CDR3 coding DNA: TGCGCCAGCAGCCAAGATACATATGTCCCAACCCCAGGTGTCTATGGCTACACCTTC.

The chain joins TRBV30 to TRBJ2-7; 7 nucleotides align to TRBD1. V trimming: 6 bases; J trimming: 2 bases; junction bases outside the gene matches: 7. Germline V CDR1 and CDR2: GTSNPN, SVGIG (reference sequence). The CDR3 consists of 13 residues. CDR3 in DNA: TGTGCCTGCCAACCGGGACAGCCCTACGAGCAGTACTTC. This sequence encodes CACQPGQPYEQYF.

The J gene is TRBJ1-4, the V gene TRBV9; the D gene is possibly TRBD1 (6 bases). V gave up 0 bases and J gave up 7 bases, with 10 bases separating them. Per the germline V gene, CDR1 is SGDLS and CDR2 is YYNGEE. This CDR3 region has 14 residues. CDR3 nucleotide sequence: TGTGCCAGCAGCGTAGCACAGGGTAGTGAAAAACTGTTTTTT. Amino acid sequence: CASSVAQGSEKLFF. Combining the CDR3 with reference TRBV9 and TRBJ1-4 gives the whole variable domain DSGVTQTPKHLITATGQRVTLRCSPRSGDLSVYWYQQSLDQGLQFLIQYYNGEERAKGNILERFSAQQFPDLHSELNLSSLELGDSALYFCASSVAQGSEKLFFGSGTQLSVL.

This chain uses TRBV7-6 with TRBJ1-5; D not resolved. The CDR3 runs 9 residues. The germline CDR1 and CDR2 sequences are SGHVS and FNYEAQ. V lost 9 bases and J lost 7, with 4 bases in between. This CDR3 is CASRQPQHF. CDR3 sequence (DNA): TGTGCCAGTAGACAGCCCCAGCATTTT.

This chain links TRBV11-3 with TRBJ2-7; 9 bases line up with TRBD1. V gave up 4 bases and J gave up 2 bases; unmatched junction bases: 9. CDR1 is SGHNT, CDR2 YENEEA, per germline. The CDR3 extends over 16 amino acids. CDR3 DNA sequence: TGTGCCAGCAGCTCCCGGGACAGGGACCAGCCCTACGAGCAGTACTTC. Its protein product is CASSSRDRDQPYEQYF.